The source of this T cell receptor (beta chain) is a study of OX40 agonist ivuxolimab in advanced cancers. Study at large: Ivuxolimab doses were 0.01, 0.1, 0.3, 1.5, 3 or 10 mg/kg every 2 weeks.

Clones were read by immunoSEQ multiplex PCR, and TCRdb kept only the in-frame ones, dropping some. The sample shows about 96,000 clones, around 90% of them seen only once. The V gene lost 2 bases and the J gene lost 4 bases, with 8 bases spanning the gap. The CDR3 has 13 residues. CDR1 and CDR2 (germline): MNHEY, SMNVEV (reference sequence). Turning to this clone: Its specificity is unknown.

Overall study results and limits: Also showing low normalized T-cell clonal expansion were some of the nonresponders. Circulating CD4+ and CD8+ T cells showed clonal expansion by week 6 at 0.1 to 3.0 mg/kg.

The receptor comes from an adult with an advanced solid tumor such as melanoma, head and neck, liver or kidney cancer. The chain joins TRBV27 to TRBJ1-1; D not certain. Sequenced material: CD4+ or CD8+ T cells sorted from blood, taken in a trial of the OX40 agonist ivuxolimab. This chain's CDR3 is CASSLEVGTEAFF. The CDR3 region has the DNA TGTGCCAGCAGTTTAGAGGTGGGCACTGAAGCTTTCTTT.